The rows below give T cell receptor beta chains drawn from one sample of a study of CD8 T cells in ankylosing spondylitis. TCRdb reanalysed the 5' RACE reads using MiXCR and keeps one entry per CDR3 protein. The repertoire holds about 340,000 distinct CDR3 sequences, with around 15% as singletons. The sequencing input was blood, either unsorted or a sorted T cell fraction (not recorded which). The receptors were sampled from a male donor with ankylosing spondylitis or in good health (not recorded which). Both conserved end residues are part of each CDR3. Each record gives: V gene, J gene, clone size, D gene, CDR3 DNA, CDR3 protein. A D gene is named only where the DNA matches it firmly. A row's size may be missing; if present it is once, few, many or a size class.

V: TRBV5-1
J: TRBJ2-2
size: many
D: .
DNA: TGCGCCAGCAGCTTGGGGCCCTACATAAACACCGGGGAGCTGTTTTTT
CDR3: CASSLGPYINTGELFF

V: TRBV29-1
J: TRBJ1-1
size: .
D: .
DNA: TGCAGCGTCTACGGATCAGTGGGCTTGAACACTGAAGCTTTCTTT
CDR3: CSVYGSVGLNTEAFF

V: TRBV10-3
J: TRBJ2-7
size: few
D: .
DNA: TGTGCCATCAGTGAGTCCCGGGAGAACGAGCAGTACTTC
CDR3: CAISESRENEQYF

V: TRBV29-1
J: TRBJ2-3
size: .
D: .
DNA: TGCAGCGTTCGTAGTAGCACAGATACGCAGTATTTT
CDR3: CSVRSSTDTQYF

V: TRBV12-3/TRBV12-4
J: TRBJ2-1
size: .
D: .
DNA: TGTGCCAGCAGAGTCGGGCCCGCCGGACTGGAGCAGTTCTTC
CDR3: CASRVGPAGLEQFF

V: TRBV12-3/TRBV12-4
J: TRBJ1-1
size: few
D: TRBD1
DNA: TGTGCCAGCAGCCCATCCATGGGACAGGGGAGGCCTGAAGCTTTCTTT
CDR3: CASSPSMGQGRPEAFF

V: TRBV12-3/TRBV12-4
J: TRBJ2-7
size: .
D: TRBD1
DNA: TGTGCCAGCAGCCCCCGGGACAGCGCCTACGAGCAGTACTTC
CDR3: CASSPRDSAYEQYF

V: TRBV3-1
J: TRBJ2-2
size: many
D: .
DNA: TGTGCCAGCAGCCAAGATTCCGGAGATAAGCATTTCGGGGAGCTGTTTTTT
CDR3: CASSQDSGDKHFGELFF

V: TRBV5-1
J: TRBJ2-2
size: .
D: .
DNA: TGCGCCAGCAGCTCGGGACTCTATACCACGAACACCGGGGAGCTGTTTTTT
CDR3: CASSSGLYTTNTGELFF

V: TRBV2
J: TRBJ2-3
size: .
D: TRBD2
DNA: TGTGCCAGCAGCCAGACTAGCGGGAGGACAGATACGCAGTATTTT
CDR3: CASSQTSGRTDTQYF

V: TRBV3-1
J: TRBJ1-4
size: few
D: .
DNA: TGTGCCAGCAGCCAAGATGGGATTGGGAATGAAAAACTGTTTTTT
CDR3: CASSQDGIGNEKLFF

V: TRBV3-1
J: TRBJ2-7
size: .
D: .
DNA: TGTGCCAGCAGCCAAGTCCCGGGGTACGAGCAGTACTTC
CDR3: CASSQVPGYEQYF

V: TRBV12-3/TRBV12-4
J: TRBJ2-7
size: few
D: .
DNA: TGTGCCAGCAGTTTGAGGGGGGGGCAGTACTTC
CDR3: CASSLRGGQYF

V: TRBV7-9
J: TRBJ2-7
size: .
D: .
DNA: TGTGCCAGCAGCTTAGCCGGAGTGTTATACGAGCAGTACTTC
CDR3: CASSLAGVLYEQYF

V: TRBV5-1
J: TRBJ2-3
size: .
D: .
DNA: TGCGCCAGCAGCTTGACCCAAGAGTCAGATACGCAGTATTTT
CDR3: CASSLTQESDTQYF

V: TRBV5-1
J: TRBJ2-7
size: few
D: .
DNA: TGCGCCAGCAACTTTCGTGGGCTAGTGGACGAGCAGTACTTC
CDR3: CASNFRGLVDEQYF

V: TRBV7-9
J: TRBJ2-1
size: .
D: TRBD2
DNA: TGTGCCAGCAGCTTAGGGGCTAGCGGTGACTTC
CDR3: CASSLGASGDF

V: TRBV5-1
J: TRBJ1-1
size: few
D: TRBD1
DNA: TGCGCCAGCAGCCTGCCCTCCGGGACAGCGAACACTGAAGCTTTCTTT
CDR3: CASSLPSGTANTEAFF

V: TRBV9
J: TRBJ2-1
size: .
D: .
DNA: TGTGCCAGCAGCCCCTACGGCTTTAGCTCCTACAATGAGCAGTTCTTC
CDR3: CASSPYGFSSYNEQFF

V: TRBV6-1
J: TRBJ1-6
size: .
D: .
DNA: TGTGCCAGCAGACTAGGACGTCTAAATTCACCCCTCCACTTT
CDR3: CASRLGRLNSPLHF

V: TRBV5-1
J: TRBJ2-1
size: few
D: .
DNA: TGCGCCAGCAGCCCTGGGGAGATTGAAGTAGTAAAGGAGCAGTTCTTC
CDR3: CASSPGEIEVVKEQFF

V: TRBV5-1
J: TRBJ2-5
size: many
D: .
DNA: TGCGCCAGCAGCTCGAGCAAAGGATCAAGGAGGGAGACCCAGTACTTC
CDR3: CASSSSKGSRRETQYF

V: TRBV14
J: TRBJ1-3
size: .
D: .
DNA: TGTGCCAGCAGCCAAGAACTCTCTGGAAACACCATATATTTT
CDR3: CASSQELSGNTIYF

V: TRBV6-5
J: TRBJ2-1
size: .
D: .
DNA: TGTGCCAGCAGTTCGGGGCAGGGGTTCTACAATGAGCAGTTCTTC
CDR3: CASSSGQGFYNEQFF

V: TRBV30
J: TRBJ2-3
size: few
D: .
DNA: TGTGCCTGCCCTAAAGGCCCTAGCACAGATACGCAGTATTTT
CDR3: CACPKGPSTDTQYF

V: TRBV5-1
J: TRBJ2-3
size: .
D: TRBD2
DNA: TGCGCCAGCAGCTGGGCGAGAGGGAAGGGGCTAGCGGCAGAGGATACGCAGTATTTT
CDR3: CASSWARGKGLAAEDTQYF

V: TRBV5-1
J: TRBJ1-4
size: many
D: TRBD1
DNA: TGCGCCAGCAGCCCGCTCGCGTCGGACAGGCCTAATGAAAAACTGTTTTTT
CDR3: CASSPLASDRPNEKLFF